The 20 T cell receptor beta chains in this list originate from one sample, sequenced in a study of cytomegalovirus exposure and HLA in healthy donors. PCR amplification relied on 60 Vbeta primers (plus 13 Jbeta primers). Assay used: immunoSEQ multiplex PCR; TCRdb lists only in-frame clones, some missing. The table records 160,000 or so clones, over 70% of them present only once. Sequencing used PBMCs. These receptors were collected from a woman aged 40 to 50 in good health and CMV-seropositive.

The J gene is TRBJ1-6, the V gene TRBV2; maybe TRBD1 (6 bases). The CDR3 runs 14 residues. Trimming took off 0 bases at V and 9 bases at J, with 9 bases between the two ends. The V gene's germline CDR1 is SNHLY and CDR2 FYNNEI. The DNA for the CDR3 is TGTGCCAGCAGTGAAGCCAGGGGTTCTTCACCCCTCCACTTT. Its protein is CASSEARGSSPLHF.

This chain links TRBV27 with TRBJ1-2, with 7 bases aligning to TRBD1. This CDR3 region has 14 residues. The germline V gene has CDR1 MNHEY and CDR2 SMNVEV (reference sequence). The V segment lost 6 bases and the J segment 3 bases; nucleotides outside the gene matches: 7. The DNA of the CDR3 is TGTGCCAGCAGCTCTCGGGGACAGTACTATGGCTACACCTTC. Protein product: CASSSRGQYYGYTF.

J is TRBJ1-2 and V is TRBV9; no clear D gene. This CDR3 region has 14 residues. Trimming pared 3 bases from V and 2 bases from J, leaving 11 bases between. The V gene's germline CDR1 is SGDLS and CDR2 YYNGEE. The CDR3 region has the DNA TGTGCCAGCAGCGGACGGGGATCGAACTATGGCTACACCTTC. Translating gives CASSGRGSNYGYTF.

The chain links TRBV6-5 to TRBJ1-5; no firm D call. The V end was cut by 7 bases, the J end by 0 bases, with 13 bases between. Germline loops: CDR1 MNHEY, CDR2 SVGAGI. The CDR3 totals 15 residues. CDR3 nucleotide sequence: TGTGCCAGCAAACTCGCGACAAATAGCAATCAGCCCCAGCATTTT. It translates to CASKLATNSNQPQHF.

The genes are TRBV7-2 and TRBJ2-5, with D perhaps TRBD2 (7 bases). Germline CDR1 reads SGHTA; CDR2 reads FQGNSA. The CDR3 is made up of 13 amino acids. The ends were cut back, 5 bases at V and 4 bases at J, with 11 bases in the middle. The CDR3 region is CASSPGGVETQYF. The DNA of the CDR3 is TGTGCCAGCAGCCCGGGGGGCGTAGAGACCCAGTACTTC.

The rearrangement links TRBV5-1 to TRBJ2-7; 10 bases agree with TRBD2. The CDR3 runs 15 residues. Germline V lookup: CDR1 SGHRS, CDR2 YFSETQ. V lost 0 bases to trimming and J lost 1 base; unmatched junction nucleotides: 1. The CDR3 region has the DNA TGCGCCAGCAGCTTGGCTAGCGGGGGATCCTACGAGCAGTACTTC. Amino acids: CASSLASGGSYEQYF.

The sample holds one count of this clone. The CDR3 sequence: CASSPRAGTGELFF. In DNA form, the CDR3 reads TGTGCCAGTAGTCCCCGGGCGGGCACCGGGGAGCTGTTTTTT. This chain uses TRBV19 with TRBJ2-2, with TRBD2 as a possible D gene (5 bases). The germline CDR1 and CDR2 sequences are LNHDA and SQIVND (reference sequence). Trimming left V 5 bases short and J 4 bases short, with 11 bases between. The CDR3 has 14 residues.

The gene calls are TRBV9 and TRBJ1-1; 7 bases are shared with TRBD1. This CDR3 comprises 14 residues. V lost 3 bases to trimming and J lost 0 bases; unmatched junction nucleotides: 2. Germline values: CDR1 SGDLS, CDR2 YYNGEE. CDR3 DNA sequence: TGTGCCAGCAGCGAGACAGGGTTGAACACTGAAGCTTTCTTT. Its translation is CASSETGLNTEAFF.

The V gene is TRBV6-1, the J gene TRBJ2-7, with 8 bases lining up with TRBD1. This CDR3 contains 14 residues. The ends lost 6 bases at V and 3 bases at J; junction bases unmatched: 7. Germline V gene sequence: CDR1 MNHNS, CDR2 SASEGT. The CDR3 is CASRGSGGYYEQYF. The CDR3 coding sequence is TGTGCCAGCAGAGGATCAGGGGGCTACTACGAGCAGTACTTC.

The chain joins TRBV14 to TRBJ1-2; 8 bases fit TRBD1. The CDR3 has 15 residues. V lost 1 base to trimming and J lost 7 bases; unmatched junction nucleotides: 8. Germline V lookup: CDR1 SGHDN, CDR2 FVKESK. The CDR3: CASSQADRDKGGYTF. CDR3 DNA: TGTGCCAGCAGCCAAGCGGACAGGGATAAAGGTGGCTACACCTTC.

This rearrangement joins TRBV19 to TRBJ1-3; D possibly corresponds to TRBD1 (6 bases). The CDR3 runs 14 residues. V was pared by 7 bases and J by 1 base, with 11 bases between. In germline, CDR1 is LNHDA, CDR2 SQIVND (reference sequence). The CDR3 DNA reads as TGTGCCAGTACCCTACAGGGTTCTGGAAACACCATATATTTT. It yields the protein CASTLQGSGNTIYF.

The V call is TRBV4-1, the J call TRBJ1-2; 9 bases match TRBD1. The CDR3 has 13 residues. Germline loops: CDR1 MGHRA, CDR2 YSYEKL. J was trimmed by 6 bases and V by 6 bases; bases with no gene match: 5. The CDR3 nucleotides read TGCGCCAGCAGACATACAGGGGGCCATGGCTACACCTTC. The encoded protein is CASRHTGGHGYTF.

The V and J genes are TRBV28 and TRBJ2-5, with 7 bases aligning to TRBD1. This CDR3 has 13 residues. The germline V gene encodes CDR1 MDHEN and CDR2 SYDVKM. V lost 11 bases to trimming and J lost 1 base; unmatched junction nucleotides: 7. The DNA for the CDR3 is TGTGCCGGCAACAGGGGTATCCAAGAGACCCAGTACTTC. Translation: CAGNRGIQETQYF.

Only a few counts were recorded for this clone. The V gene is TRBV9, the J gene TRBJ2-2, with no clear D. Trimming removed 8 bases at V and 1 base at J, with 6 bases between. The CDR3 extends over 12 amino acids. Germline CDR1 SGDLS, CDR2 YYNGEE. The CDR3 sequence: CASRQNTGELFF. The CDR3 DNA reads TGTGCCAGTCGACAGAACACCGGGGAGCTGTTTTTT.

V usage is TRBV27 and J usage is TRBJ1-1, with D possibly being TRBD1 (5 bases). Trimming took 8 bases from V and 4 from J, leaving 14 bases between them. The CDR3 runs 13 residues. Germline CDR1 is MNHEY and CDR2 is SMNVEV (reference sequence). The CDR3 region is CASGVGGGTEAFF. CDR3 DNA sequence: TGTGCCAGCGGGGTGGGGGGGGGCACTGAAGCTTTCTTT.

J is TRBJ2-7 and V is TRBV5-1; 7 bases match TRBD2. CDR3 size: 14 residues. Trimming cost V 1 base and J 1 base; bases outside gene matches: 2. Germline loops: CDR1 SGHRS, CDR2 YFSETQ. The CDR3 protein is CASSLQAGSYEQYF. CDR3 coding DNA: TGCGCCAGCAGCTTGCAAGCGGGATCCTACGAGCAGTACTTC.

This chain joins TRBV7-2 and TRBJ1-1, with a tentative D call TRBD1 (6 bases). In germline, CDR1 is SGHTA, CDR2 FQGNSA. This CDR3 contains 13 residues. The ends were cut back, 2 bases at V and 5 bases at J, with 9 bases in the middle. The CDR3 DNA reads TGTGCCAGCAGCTTAACAGGGTTTACTGAAGCTTTCTTT. Residues: CASSLTGFTEAFF.

V and J are TRBV5-1 and TRBJ2-1; a possible D gene is TRBD1 (6 bases). The CDR3 contains 12 residues. Trimming pared 6 bases from V and 5 bases from J, leaving 9 bases between. The germline V gene has CDR1 SGHRS and CDR2 YFSETQ. The CDR3 DNA follows: TGCGCCAGCACAGGGGATCACAATGAGCAGTTCTTC. Protein: CASTGDHNEQFF.

This chain uses TRBV5-1 with TRBJ1-2; 10 positions agree with TRBD1. Germline CDR1 is SGHRS and CDR2 is YFSETQ. J lost 7 bases, V lost 7 bases, and 7 bases had no gene match. This CDR3 spans 13 amino acids. CDR3: CASGGQGSLGYTF. CDR3 DNA sequence: TGCGCCAGCGGGGGACAGGGGAGCCTTGGCTACACCTTC.

This clone was counted a single time. The chain combines TRBV19 with TRBJ1-5; 10 nucleotides align to TRBD1. Germline trimming cut 10 bases from V and 8 bases from J; bases unmatched to any gene: 8. Germline assignment: CDR1 LNHDA and CDR2 SQIVND (reference sequence). The CDR3 has 13 residues. The CDR3, as DNA: TGTGCCACCCGGGACAGGGGATCAGAGCCCCAGCATTTT. Encoded protein: CATRDRGSEPQHF.